The following is a T cell receptor (beta chain) sequence with its context. Its target is unknown. The PCR made use of 60 Vbeta and 13 Jbeta primers. Using immunoSEQ multiplex PCR, the repertoire was profiled, and TCRdb retains in-frame clones only, with some absent. The table lists around 130,000 clones, over 75% of them singletons. These data come from a study of cytomegalovirus exposure and HLA in healthy donors. Study-wide background: An earlier analysis identified under 130 million unique TCR beta sequences in 150 million to 200 million T cells. Points from the study as a whole: Most TCR sequences were uncommon, yet certain public TCRs appeared in many donors. Later analysis associated a missense DCLRE1C variant with TCR beta V- and J-gene trimming.

These donors counted as nominally healthy when sampled, but unrecorded immune exposures were likely. The CDR3 consists of 14 residues. CDR1 is SGDLS, CDR2 YYNGEE, per germline. The V gene end was trimmed by 0 bases and the J gene end by 7 bases; junction bases not matched to a gene: 4. The clonotype comes from a man aged 18 to 29 in good health and CMV-seropositive. The sequenced sample was PBMCs. J is TRBJ1-2 and V is TRBV9; 9 bases line up with TRBD1. The CDR3 is CASSVEGQGFGYTF. DNA for the CDR3: TGTGCCAGCAGCGTAGAGGGACAGGGTTTTGGCTACACCTTC.